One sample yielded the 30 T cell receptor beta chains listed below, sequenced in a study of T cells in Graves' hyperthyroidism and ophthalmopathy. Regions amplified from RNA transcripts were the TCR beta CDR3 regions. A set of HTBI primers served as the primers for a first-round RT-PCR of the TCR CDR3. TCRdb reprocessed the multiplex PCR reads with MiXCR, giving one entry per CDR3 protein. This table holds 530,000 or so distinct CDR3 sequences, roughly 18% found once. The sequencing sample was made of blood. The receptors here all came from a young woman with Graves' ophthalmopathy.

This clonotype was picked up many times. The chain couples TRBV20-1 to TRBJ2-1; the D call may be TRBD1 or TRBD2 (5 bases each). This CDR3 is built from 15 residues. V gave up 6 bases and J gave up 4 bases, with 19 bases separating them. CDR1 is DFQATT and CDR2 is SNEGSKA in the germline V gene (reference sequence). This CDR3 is CSAPARDLPYNEQFF. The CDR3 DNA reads TGCAGTGCCCCTGCCCGGGACCTGCCGTACAATGAGCAGTTCTTC.

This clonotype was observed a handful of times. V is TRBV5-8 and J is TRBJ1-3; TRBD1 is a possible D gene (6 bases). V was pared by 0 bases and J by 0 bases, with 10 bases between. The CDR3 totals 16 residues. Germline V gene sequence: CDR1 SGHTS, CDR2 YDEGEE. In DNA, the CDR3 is TGTGCCAGCAGCTTGGGGGGACACCTCTCTGGAAACACCATATATTTT. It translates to CASSLGGHLSGNTIYF.

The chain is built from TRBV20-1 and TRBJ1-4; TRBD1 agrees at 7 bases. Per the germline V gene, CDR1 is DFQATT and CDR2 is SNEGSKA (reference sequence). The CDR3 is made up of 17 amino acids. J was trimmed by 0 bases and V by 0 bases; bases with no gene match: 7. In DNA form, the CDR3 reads TGCAGTGCTAGAGATACCAGGGGGACGACAACTAATGAAAAACTGTTTTTT. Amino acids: CSARDTRGTTTNEKLFF.

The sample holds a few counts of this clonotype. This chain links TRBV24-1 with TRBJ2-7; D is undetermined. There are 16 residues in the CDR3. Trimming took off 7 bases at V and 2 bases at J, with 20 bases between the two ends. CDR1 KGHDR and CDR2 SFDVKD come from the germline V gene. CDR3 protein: CATSHRSDVPTYEQYF. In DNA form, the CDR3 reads TGTGCCACCAGCCACCGTTCGGACGTGCCTACCTACGAGCAGTACTTC.

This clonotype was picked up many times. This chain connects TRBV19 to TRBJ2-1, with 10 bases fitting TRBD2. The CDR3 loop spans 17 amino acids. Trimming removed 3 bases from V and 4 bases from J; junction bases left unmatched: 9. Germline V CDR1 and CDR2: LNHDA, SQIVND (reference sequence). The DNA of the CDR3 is TGTGCCAGTAGTATGGGGAGTAGCGGGAGGTCATACAATGAGCAGTTCTTC. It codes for CASSMGSSGRSYNEQFF.

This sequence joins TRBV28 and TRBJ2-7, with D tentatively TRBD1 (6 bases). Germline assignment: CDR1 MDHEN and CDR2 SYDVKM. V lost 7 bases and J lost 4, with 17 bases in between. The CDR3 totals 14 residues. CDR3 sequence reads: CASTSLTGSYEQYF. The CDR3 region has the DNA TGTGCCAGCACCTCATTGACAGGTTCTTACGAGCAGTACTTC.

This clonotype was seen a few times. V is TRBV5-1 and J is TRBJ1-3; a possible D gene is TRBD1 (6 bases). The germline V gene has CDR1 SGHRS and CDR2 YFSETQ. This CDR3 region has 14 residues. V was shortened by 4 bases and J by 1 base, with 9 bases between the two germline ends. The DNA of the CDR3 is TGCGCCAGCAGCCACGGACAGTCTGGAAACACCATATATTTT. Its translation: CASSHGQSGNTIYF. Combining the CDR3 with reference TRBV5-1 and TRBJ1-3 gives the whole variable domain KAGVTQTPRYLIKTRGQQVTLSCSPISGHRSVSWYQQTPGQGLQFLFEYFSETQRNKGNFPGRFSGRQFSNSRSEMNVSTLELGDSALYLCASSHGQSGNTIYFGEGSWLTVV.

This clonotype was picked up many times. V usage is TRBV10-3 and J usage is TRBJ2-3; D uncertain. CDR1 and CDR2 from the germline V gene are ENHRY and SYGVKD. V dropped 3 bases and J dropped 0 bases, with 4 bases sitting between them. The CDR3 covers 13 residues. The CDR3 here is CAISDDSTDTQYF. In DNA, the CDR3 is TGTGCCATCAGTGACGACAGCACAGATACGCAGTATTTT.

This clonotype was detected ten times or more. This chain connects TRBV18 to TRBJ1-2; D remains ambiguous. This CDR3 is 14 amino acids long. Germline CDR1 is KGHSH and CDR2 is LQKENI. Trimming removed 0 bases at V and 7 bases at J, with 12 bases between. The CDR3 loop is CASSPPSVFRGYTF. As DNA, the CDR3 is TGTGCCAGCTCACCACCATCTGTCTTCCGTGGCTACACCTTC.

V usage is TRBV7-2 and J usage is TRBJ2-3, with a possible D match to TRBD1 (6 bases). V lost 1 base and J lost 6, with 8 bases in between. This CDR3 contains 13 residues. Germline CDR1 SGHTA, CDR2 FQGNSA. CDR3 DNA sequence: TGTGCCAGCAGCTTAGACAGGGTGGATACGCAGTATTTT. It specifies CASSLDRVDTQYF. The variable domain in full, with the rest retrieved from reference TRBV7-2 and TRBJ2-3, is GAGVSQSPSNKVTEKGKDVELRCDPISGHTALYWYRQSLGQGLEFLIYFQGNSAPDKSGLPSDRFSAERTGGSVSTLTIQRTQQEDSAVYLCASSLDRVDTQYFGPGTRLTVL.

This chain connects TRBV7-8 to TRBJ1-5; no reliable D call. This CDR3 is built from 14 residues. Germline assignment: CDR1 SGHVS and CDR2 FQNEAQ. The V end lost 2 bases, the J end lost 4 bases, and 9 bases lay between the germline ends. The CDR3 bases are TGTGCCAGCAGCTTAACTGACACGAATCAGCCCCAGCATTTT. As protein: CASSLTDTNQPQHF.

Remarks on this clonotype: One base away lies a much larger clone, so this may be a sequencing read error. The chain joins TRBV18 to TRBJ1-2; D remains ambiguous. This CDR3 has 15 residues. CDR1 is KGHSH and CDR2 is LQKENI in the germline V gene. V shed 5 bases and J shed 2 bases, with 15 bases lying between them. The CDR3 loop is CASSSRHESNYGYTF. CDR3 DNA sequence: TGTGCCAGCTCATCAAGACACGAGAGCAACTATGGCTACACCTTC.

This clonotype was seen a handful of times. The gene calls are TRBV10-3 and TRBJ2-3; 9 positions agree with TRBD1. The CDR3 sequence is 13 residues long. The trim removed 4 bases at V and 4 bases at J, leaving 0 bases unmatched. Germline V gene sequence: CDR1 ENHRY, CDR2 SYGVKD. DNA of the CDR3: TGTGCCATCAGTGGACAGGGGGCAGATACGCAGTATTTT. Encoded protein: CAISGQGADTQYF.

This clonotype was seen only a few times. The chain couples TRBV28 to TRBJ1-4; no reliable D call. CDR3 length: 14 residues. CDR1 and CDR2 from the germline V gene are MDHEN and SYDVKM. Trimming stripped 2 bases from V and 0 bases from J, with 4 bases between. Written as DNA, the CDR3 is TGTGCCAGCAGTTTACTCACAACTAATGAAAAACTGTTTTTT. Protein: CASSLLTTNEKLFF.

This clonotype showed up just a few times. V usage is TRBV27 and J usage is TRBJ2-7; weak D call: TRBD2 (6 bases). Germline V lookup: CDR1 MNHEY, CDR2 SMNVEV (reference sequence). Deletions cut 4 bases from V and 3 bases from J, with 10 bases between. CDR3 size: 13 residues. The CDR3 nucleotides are TGTGCCAGCAGTTGGGGCGGGGACTACGAGCAGTACTTC. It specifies CASSWGGDYEQYF.

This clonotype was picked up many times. This chain's CDR3 is CSARFSGSGTGELFF. The CDR3 DNA sequence: TGCAGTGCTAGGTTTAGCGGGAGCGGAACCGGGGAGCTGTTTTTT. The chain employs TRBV20-1 and TRBJ2-2; 9 nucleotides match TRBD2. Germline loops: CDR1 DFQATT, CDR2 SNEGSKA (reference sequence). There are 15 residues in the CDR3. The V segment lost 3 bases and the J segment 5 bases; nucleotides outside the gene matches: 7.

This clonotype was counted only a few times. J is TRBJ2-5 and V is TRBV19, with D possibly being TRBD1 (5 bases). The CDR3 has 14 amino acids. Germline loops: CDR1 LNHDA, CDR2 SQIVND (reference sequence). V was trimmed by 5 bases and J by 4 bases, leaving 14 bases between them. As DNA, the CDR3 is TGTGCCAGTAGTCCCTCAGGGAAAGGAGAGACCCAGTACTTC. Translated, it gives CASSPSGKGETQYF.

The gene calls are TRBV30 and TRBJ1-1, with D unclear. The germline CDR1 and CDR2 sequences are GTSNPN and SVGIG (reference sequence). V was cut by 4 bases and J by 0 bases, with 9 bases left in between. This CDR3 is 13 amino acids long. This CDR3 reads CAWKRAVNTEAFF. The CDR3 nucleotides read TGTGCCTGGAAGCGGGCGGTGAACACTGAAGCTTTCTTT. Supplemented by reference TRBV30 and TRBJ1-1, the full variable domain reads SQTIHQWPATLVQPVGSPLSLECTVEGTSNPNLYWYRQAAGRGLQLLFYSVGIGQISSEVPQNLSASRPQDRQFILSSKKLLLSDSGFYLCAWKRAVNTEAFFGQGTRLTVV.

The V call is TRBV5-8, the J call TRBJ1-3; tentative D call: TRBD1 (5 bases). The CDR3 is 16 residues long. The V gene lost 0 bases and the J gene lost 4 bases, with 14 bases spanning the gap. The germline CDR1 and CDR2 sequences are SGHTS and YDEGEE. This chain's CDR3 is CASSLGAGTAGNTIYF. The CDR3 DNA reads TGTGCCAGCAGCTTGGGTGCCGGGACGGCCGGAAACACCATATATTTT. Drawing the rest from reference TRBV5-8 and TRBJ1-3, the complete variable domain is EAGVTQSPTHLIKTRGQQATLRCSPISGHTSVYWYQQALGLGLQFLLWYDEGEERNRGNFPPRFSGRQFPNYSSELNVNALELEDSALYLCASSLGAGTAGNTIYFGEGSWLTVV.

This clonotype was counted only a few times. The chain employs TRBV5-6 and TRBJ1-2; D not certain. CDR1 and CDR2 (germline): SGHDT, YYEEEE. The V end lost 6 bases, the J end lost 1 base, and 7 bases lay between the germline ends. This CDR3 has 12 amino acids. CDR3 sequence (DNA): TGTGCCAGCAACGACCGTAACTATGGCTACACCTTC. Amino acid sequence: CASNDRNYGYTF.

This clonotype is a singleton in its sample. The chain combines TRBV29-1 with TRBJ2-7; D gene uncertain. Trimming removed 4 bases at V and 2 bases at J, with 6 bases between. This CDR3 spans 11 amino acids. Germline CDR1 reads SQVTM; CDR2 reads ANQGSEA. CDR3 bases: TGCAGCGTTGGCACAGCCTACGAGCAGTACTTC. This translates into CSVGTAYEQYF.

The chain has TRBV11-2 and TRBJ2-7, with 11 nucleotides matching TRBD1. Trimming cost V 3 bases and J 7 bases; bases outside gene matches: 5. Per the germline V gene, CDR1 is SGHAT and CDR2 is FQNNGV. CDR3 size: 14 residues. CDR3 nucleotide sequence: TGTGCCAGCAGCTTCGGACAGGGGGCGGGGGAGCAGTACTTC. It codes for CASSFGQGAGEQYF.

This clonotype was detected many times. The CDR3 coding sequence is TGTGCCTGGATCGTGAACACTGAAGCTTTCTTT. This sequence encodes CAWIVNTEAFF. The chain has TRBV30 and TRBJ1-1; no definite D call. V was trimmed by 4 bases and J by 0 bases, leaving 3 bases between them. The length of the CDR3 is 11 residues. Germline loops: CDR1 GTSNPN, CDR2 SVGIG (reference sequence).

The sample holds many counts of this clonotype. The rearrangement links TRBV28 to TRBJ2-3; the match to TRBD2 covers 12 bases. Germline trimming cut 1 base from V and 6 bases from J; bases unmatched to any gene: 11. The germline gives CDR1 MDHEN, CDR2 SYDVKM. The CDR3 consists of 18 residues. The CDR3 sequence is CASSLSLLAGGSMDTQYF. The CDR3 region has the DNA TGTGCCAGCAGTTTATCCCTACTAGCGGGGGGAAGTATGGATACGCAGTATTTT.

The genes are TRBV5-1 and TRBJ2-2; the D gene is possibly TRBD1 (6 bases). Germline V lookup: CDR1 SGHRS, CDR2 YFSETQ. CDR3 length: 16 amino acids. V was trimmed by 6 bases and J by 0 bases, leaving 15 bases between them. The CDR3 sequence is CASNTNRATNTGELFF. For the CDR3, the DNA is TGCGCCAGCAACACAAACAGGGCTACGAACACCGGGGAGCTGTTTTTT.

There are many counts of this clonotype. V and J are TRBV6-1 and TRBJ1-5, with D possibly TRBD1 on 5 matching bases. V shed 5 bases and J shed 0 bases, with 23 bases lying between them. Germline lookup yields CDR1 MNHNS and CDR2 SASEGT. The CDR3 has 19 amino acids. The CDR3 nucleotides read TGTGCCAGCAGTTCGGCCCGGGGACCGCTTCCGTATAGCAATCAGCCCCAGCATTTT. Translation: CASSSARGPLPYSNQPQHF.

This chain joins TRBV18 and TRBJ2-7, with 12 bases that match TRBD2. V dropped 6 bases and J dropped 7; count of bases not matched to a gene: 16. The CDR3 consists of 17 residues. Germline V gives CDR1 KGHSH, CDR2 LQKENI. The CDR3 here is CASSPSSGGAGLREQYF. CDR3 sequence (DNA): TGTGCCAGCTCCCCTTCTAGCGGGGGGGCCGGTCTGCGAGAGCAGTACTTC.

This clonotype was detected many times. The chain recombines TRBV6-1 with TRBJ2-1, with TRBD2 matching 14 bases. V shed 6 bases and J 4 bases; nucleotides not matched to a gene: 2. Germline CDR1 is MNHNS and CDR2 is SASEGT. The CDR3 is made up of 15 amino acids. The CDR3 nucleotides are TGTGCCAGCAGCGGGACTAGCGGGGGATACAATGAGCAGTTCTTC. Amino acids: CASSGTSGGYNEQFF.

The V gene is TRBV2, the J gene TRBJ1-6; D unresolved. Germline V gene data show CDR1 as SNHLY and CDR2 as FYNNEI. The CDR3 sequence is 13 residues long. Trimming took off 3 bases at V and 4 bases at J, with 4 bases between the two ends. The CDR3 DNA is TGTGCCAGCAGTGACGGGTATAATTCACCCCTCCACTTT. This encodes CASSDGYNSPLHF.

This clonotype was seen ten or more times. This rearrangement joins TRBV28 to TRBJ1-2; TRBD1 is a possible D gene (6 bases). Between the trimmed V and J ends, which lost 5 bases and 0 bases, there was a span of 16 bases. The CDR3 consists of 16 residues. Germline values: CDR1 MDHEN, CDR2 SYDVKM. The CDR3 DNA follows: TGTGCCAGCAGTCCGCCGGACAGCATAACTAACTATGGCTACACCTTC. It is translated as CASSPPDSITNYGYTF.